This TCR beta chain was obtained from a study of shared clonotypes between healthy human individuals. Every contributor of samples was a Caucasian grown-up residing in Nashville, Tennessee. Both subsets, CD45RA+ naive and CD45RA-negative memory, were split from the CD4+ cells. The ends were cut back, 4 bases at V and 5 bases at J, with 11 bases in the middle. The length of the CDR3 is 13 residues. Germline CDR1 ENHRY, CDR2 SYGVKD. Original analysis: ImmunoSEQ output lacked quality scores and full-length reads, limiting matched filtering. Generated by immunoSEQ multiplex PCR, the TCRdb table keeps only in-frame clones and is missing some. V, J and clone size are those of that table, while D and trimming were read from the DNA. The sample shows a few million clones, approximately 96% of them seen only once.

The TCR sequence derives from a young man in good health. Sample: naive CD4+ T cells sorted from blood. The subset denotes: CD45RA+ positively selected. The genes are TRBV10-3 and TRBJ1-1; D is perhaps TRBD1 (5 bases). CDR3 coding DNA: TGTGCCATCAGTGTAGGGGATCGTACTGAAGCTTTCTTT. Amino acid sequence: CAISVGDRTEAFF.